This paragraph covers one TCR beta chain sequence. Its target is unknown. The sample belongs to a study of cytomegalovirus exposure and HLA in healthy donors. Study-level findings and limits: Earlier analysis yielded a pattern in which most TCR beta V segments were productive about 90% or about 30% of the time. By HLA locus, TCR association rates varied in a later analysis, with DRB1 showing the most and HLA-C the fewest.

With 60 Vbeta and 13 Jbeta primers, the PCR was carried out. Authors' processing steps: Unique TCR beta chains numbered about 80 million in a later analysis, with around 10 million shared. Assay: immunoSEQ multiplex PCR; the TCRdb copy retains only in-frame clones and omits some. Clone size and the V and J calls come from that table; the DNA yielded D and trimming. The sample lists around 150,000 clones, 60% to 80% occurring once. Germline CDR1 is SGHDN and CDR2 is FVKESK. Trimming left V 2 bases short and J 3 bases short, with 10 bases between. CDR3 size: 14 residues. The sequenced sample consisted of PBMCs. The sequence came from a man aged 25-45 years in good health and CMV-seropositive. The chain couples TRBV14 to TRBJ1-1, with D maybe TRBD1 (5 bases). Here the CDR3 reads CASSQSWTYTEAFF. DNA for the CDR3: TGTGCCAGCAGCCAATCCTGGACATACACTGAAGCTTTCTTT.